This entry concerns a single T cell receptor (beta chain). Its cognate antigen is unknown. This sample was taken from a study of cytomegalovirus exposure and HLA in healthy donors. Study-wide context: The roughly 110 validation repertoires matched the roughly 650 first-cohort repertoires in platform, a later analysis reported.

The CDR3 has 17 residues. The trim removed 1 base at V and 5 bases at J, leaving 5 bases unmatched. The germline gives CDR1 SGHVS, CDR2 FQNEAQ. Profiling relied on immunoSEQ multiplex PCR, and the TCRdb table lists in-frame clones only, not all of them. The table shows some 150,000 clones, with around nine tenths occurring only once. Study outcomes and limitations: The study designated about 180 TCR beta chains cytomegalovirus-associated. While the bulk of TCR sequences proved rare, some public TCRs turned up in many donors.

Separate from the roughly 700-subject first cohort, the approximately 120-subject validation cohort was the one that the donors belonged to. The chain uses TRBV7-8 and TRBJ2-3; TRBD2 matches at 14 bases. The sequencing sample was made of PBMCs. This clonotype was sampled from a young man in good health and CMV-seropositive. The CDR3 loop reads CASSLGTSGGHRDTQYF. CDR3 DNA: TGTGCCAGCAGCTTAGGGACTAGCGGGGGGCATAGAGATACGCAGTATTTT.